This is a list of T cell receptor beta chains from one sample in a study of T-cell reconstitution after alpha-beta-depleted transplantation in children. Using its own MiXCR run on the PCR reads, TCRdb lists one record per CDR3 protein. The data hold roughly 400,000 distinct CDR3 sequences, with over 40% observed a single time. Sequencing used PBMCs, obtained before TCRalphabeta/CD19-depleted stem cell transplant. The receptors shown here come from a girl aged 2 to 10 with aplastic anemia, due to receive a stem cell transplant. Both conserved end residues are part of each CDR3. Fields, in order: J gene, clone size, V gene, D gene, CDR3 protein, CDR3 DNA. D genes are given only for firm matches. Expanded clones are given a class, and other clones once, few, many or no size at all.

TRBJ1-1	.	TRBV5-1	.	CASSLAGRGGTEAFF	TGCGCCAGCAGCTTGGCTGGGAGGGGTGGCACTGAAGCTTTCTTT
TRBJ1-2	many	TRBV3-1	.	CASSQEASWGGYGYTF	TGTGCCAGCAGCCAAGAAGCGTCCTGGGGGGGCTATGGCTACACCTTC
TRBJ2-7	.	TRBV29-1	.	CSGLAGGLEQYF	TGCAGCGGCCTGGCGGGCGGCCTCGAGCAGTACTTC
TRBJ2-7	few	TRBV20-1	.	CSARGPKSSYEQYF	TGCAGTGCAAGGGGCCCTAAAAGCTCCTACGAGCAGTACTTC
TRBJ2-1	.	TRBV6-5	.	CASNYLGLYNEQFF	TGTGCCAGCAATTACTTAGGGTTATACAATGAGCAGTTCTTC
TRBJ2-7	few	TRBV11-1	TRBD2	CASSLGGLAGANPYEQYF	TGTGCCAGCAGCTTAGGCGGACTAGCGGGTGCAAACCCCTACGAGCAGTACTTC
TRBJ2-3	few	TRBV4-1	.	CASSQGSGPGDTQYF	TGCGCCAGCAGCCAGGGGAGTGGGCCAGGAGATACGCAGTATTTT
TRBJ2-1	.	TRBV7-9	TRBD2	CASSLNAGGPKDEQFF	TGTGCCAGCAGCTTAAACGCGGGAGGGCCGAAAGATGAGCAGTTCTTC
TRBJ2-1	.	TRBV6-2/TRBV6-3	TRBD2	CASSYELAGRNEQFF	TGTGCCAGCAGTTACGAACTAGCGGGCCGGAATGAGCAGTTCTTC
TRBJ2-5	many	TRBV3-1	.	CASSQMETQYF	TGTGCCAGCAGTCAAATGGAGACCCAGTACTTC
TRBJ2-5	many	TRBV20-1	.	CSASRKETQYF	TGCAGTGCTTCGCGGAAGGAGACCCAGTACTTC
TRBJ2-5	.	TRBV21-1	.	CASKAETPGTSGRETQYF	TGTGCCAGCAAAGCTGAAACCCCCGGGACTAGCGGTCGGGAGACCCAGTACTTC
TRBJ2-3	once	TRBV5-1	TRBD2	CASSLVAGEGTDTQYF	TGCGCCAGCAGCTTGGTGGCGGGAGAGGGCACAGATACGCAGTATTTT
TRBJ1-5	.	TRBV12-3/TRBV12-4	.	CASSLSDSNQPQHF	TGTGCCAGCAGTTTGTCCGACAGCAATCAGCCCCAGCATTTT
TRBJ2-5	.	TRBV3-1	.	CASSEEGNSQETQYF	TGTGCCAGCAGTGAGGAGGGAAATTCCCAAGAGACCCAGTACTTC
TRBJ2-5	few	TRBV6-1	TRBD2	CASSPSGYQETQYF	TGTGCCAGCAGTCCTAGCGGGTACCAAGAGACCCAGTACTTC
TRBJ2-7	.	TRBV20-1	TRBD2	CSAGLASEQYF	TGCAGTGCCGGACTAGCTTCCGAGCAGTACTTC
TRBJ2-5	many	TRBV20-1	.	CSARVGSATYQETQYF	TGCAGTGCTAGAGTTGGTAGCGCAACGTACCAAGAGACCCAGTACTTC
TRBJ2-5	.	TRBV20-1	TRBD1	CSAKAQGEQIMETQYF	TGCAGTGCTAAGGCCCAGGGGGAACAAATCATGGAGACCCAGTACTTC
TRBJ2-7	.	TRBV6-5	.	CASSYASRYEQYF	TGTGCCAGCAGTTATGCGAGTCGCTACGAGCAGTACTTC
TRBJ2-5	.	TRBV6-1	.	CASQERGGAQETQYF	TGTGCCAGCCAAGAGAGGGGGGGGGCTCAAGAGACCCAGTACTTC
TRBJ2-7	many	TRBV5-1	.	CASRNRGSSYEQYF	TGCGCCAGCAGAAACCGGGGAAGCTCCTACGAGCAGTACTTC